This is a list of T cell receptor beta chains from one sample in a study of T-cell memory formation after mild COVID-19. Each CDR3 protein is one row after TCRdb ran MiXCR on the 5' RACE reads. This sample has hundreds of thousands of distinct CDR3 sequences, with roughly an eighth found just once. Sequencing used PBMCs or a T cell subset sorted from them (not recorded which). These receptors were taken from a man aged 18 to 29 who had mild COVID-19 (a few samples of this study predate the infection). Cell type and time point are not known. The conserved cysteine and the conserved F or W are not part of the CDR3 here. The order of the fields is CDR3 protein, V gene, clone size. Size is stated for part of the rows, as once, few or many counts, or as a class when the clone is expanded.

CDR3 protein: ASSTGQAPAGQY; V gene: TRBV5-1; clone size: .
CDR3 protein: ASSFTPLAGEQF; V gene: TRBV7-2; clone size: .
CDR3 protein: ASSDRGLSYNEQF; V gene: TRBV2; clone size: .
CDR3 protein: ASSLRRGSAYEQY; V gene: TRBV7-3; clone size: many
CDR3 protein: ASSLGLADSSYNEQF; V gene: TRBV5-1; clone size: many
CDR3 protein: ATSGQQGLGTEAF; V gene: TRBV15; clone size: .
CDR3 protein: ASSQLPRGTTGELF; V gene: TRBV4-1; clone size: .
CDR3 protein: ASSIIWEDTGELF; V gene: TRBV19; clone size: .
CDR3 protein: ASSLLSGSTDTQY; V gene: TRBV7-3; clone size: .
CDR3 protein: ASSTRPAGRDYGYT; V gene: TRBV7-9; clone size: few
CDR3 protein: ASSLRQNTGELF; V gene: TRBV6-6; clone size: many
CDR3 protein: ASSRGLAGASYEQY; V gene: TRBV4-1; clone size: .
CDR3 protein: ASSQLGGGRNEQF; V gene: TRBV4-1; clone size: .
CDR3 protein: ASSLGRGGNTDTQY; V gene: TRBV4-2; clone size: .
CDR3 protein: ASSQDGQGALTEAF; V gene: TRBV4-2; clone size: few
CDR3 protein: ASGLTSGPDTQY; V gene: TRBV28; clone size: .
CDR3 protein: ASCLFGESTDTQY; V gene: TRBV12-3/TRBV12-4; clone size: .
CDR3 protein: ASSLDLQPQH; V gene: TRBV5-1; clone size: many
CDR3 protein: ASSLPWGRGPDTQY; V gene: TRBV7-9; clone size: .
CDR3 protein: ASSLVPTEYEKLF; V gene: TRBV5-5; clone size: .
CDR3 protein: ASSIIAGSTDTQY; V gene: TRBV11-2; clone size: many
CDR3 protein: SVIVSNTGELF; V gene: TRBV29-1; clone size: .
CDR3 protein: ASSPHLGQEPNYGYT; V gene: TRBV4-1; clone size: .
CDR3 protein: ASSLVSGGAVSSLSEQF; V gene: TRBV7-2; clone size: .
CDR3 protein: ASSYSAREAEQY; V gene: TRBV6-6; clone size: few
CDR3 protein: ASSEWIAYGYT; V gene: TRBV10-1; clone size: few
CDR3 protein: SARATSGVPTDTQY; V gene: TRBV20-1; clone size: .
CDR3 protein: ASSLVGPPLAELF; V gene: TRBV5-1; clone size: .
CDR3 protein: ASSQDRGGRPNYGYT; V gene: TRBV3-1; clone size: .
CDR3 protein: SVEFGLGTGELF; V gene: TRBV29-1; clone size: few
CDR3 protein: ASSKRGPGTEAF; V gene: TRBV4-1; clone size: few